One sample yielded the 18 T cell receptor beta chains listed below, sequenced in a study of blood T cells in healthy people across ages. A second PCR, run for about 7 to 12 cycles, used a sample-barcoded 5' primer plus a J-beta primer mix. One entry per CDR3 protein, called by TCRdb with MiXCR from the 5' RACE reads. This table has more than 1,400,000 distinct CDR3 sequences, around 42% appearing once. Sequenced sample: blood. These receptors originate from a woman between 18 and 29 years old in good health.

Comment on this clonotype: At one end, the junction sequence differs from germline, possibly due to a read error. This chain links TRBV5-1 with TRBJ2-5; TRBD2 matches at 7 bases. The J call may be wrong; the DNA end is better matched by TRBJ2-7. Germline V CDR1 and CDR2: SGHRS, YFSETQ. CDR3 length equals 15 residues. Here the CDR3 reads CASSGGDSGSDEQYF. As DNA, the CDR3 is TGCGCCAGCAGCGGGGGGGATAGCGGCTCCGACGAGCAGTACTTC.

This clonotype was seen a few times. The genes are TRBV20-1 and TRBJ2-3; D might be TRBD1 or TRBD2, each matching 5 bases. The CDR3 is made up of 14 amino acids. Germline lookup yields CDR1 DFQATT and CDR2 SNEGSKA (reference sequence). V gave up 6 bases and J gave up 1 base, with 14 bases separating them. The CDR3 protein is CSAPPQGRTDTQYF. CDR3 bases: TGCAGTGCACCCCCTCAGGGACGCACAGATACGCAGTATTTT.

The rearrangement uses TRBV30 and TRBJ1-2; D perhaps matches TRBD1 (5 bases). V lost 0 bases and J 6 bases, leaving 11 bases between the germline ends. CDR3 length: 13 residues. CDR1 is GTSNPN, CDR2 SVGIG, per germline (reference sequence). CDR3 nucleotide sequence: TGTGCCTGGAGTGTACCCGGGGACCATGGCTACACCTTC. Translating it yields CAWSVPGDHGYTF.

This sequence joins TRBV5-1 and TRBJ1-1, with D unclear. Trimming removed 0 bases at V and 0 bases at J, with 12 bases between. CDR3 length: 16 amino acids. Germline V lookup: CDR1 SGHRS, CDR2 YFSETQ. The CDR3 sequence is CASSLGNGGLNTEAFF. CDR3 DNA sequence: TGCGCCAGCAGCTTGGGGAACGGAGGTTTGAACACTGAAGCTTTCTTT.

This clonotype was counted a few times. The J gene is TRBJ2-7, the V gene TRBV20-1, with TRBD1 matching over 8 bases. There are 16 residues in the CDR3. Germline V lookup: CDR1 DFQATT, CDR2 SNEGSKA (reference sequence). Trimming removed 2 bases from V and 3 bases from J; junction bases left unmatched: 12. CDR3 DNA sequence: TGCAGTGCTAGACCCCGGACAGGGATTGGAATCTACGAGCAGTACTTC. It translates to CSARPRTGIGIYEQYF.

The chain joins TRBV14 to TRBJ2-5; 13 nucleotides line up with TRBD2. CDR3 length: 19 residues. CDR1 and CDR2 from the germline V gene are SGHDN and FVKESK. Germline trimming cut 0 bases from V and 4 bases from J; bases unmatched to any gene: 11. The CDR3, as DNA: TGTGCCAGCAGCCAAGATTGGGCAGGACTAGCGGGAGTCGGAGAGACCCAGTACTTC. Translated, it gives CASSQDWAGLAGVGETQYF. Full variable domain (remainder filled in from reference TRBV14 and TRBJ2-5): EAGVTQFPSHSVIEKGQTVTLRCDPISGHDNLYWYRRVMGKEIKFLLHFVKESKQDESGMPNNRFLAERTGGTYSTLKVQPAELEDSGVYFCASSQDWAGLAGVGETQYFGPGTRLLVL.

The chain uses TRBV20-1 and TRBJ2-7, with D unclear. V dropped 3 bases and J dropped 4 bases, with 16 bases sitting between them. This CDR3 is built from 14 residues. CDR1 and CDR2 (germline): DFQATT, SNEGSKA (reference sequence). The CDR3: CSASPREAAYEQYF. The CDR3 DNA sequence: TGCAGTGCTAGCCCCCGCGAGGCTGCGTACGAGCAGTACTTC.

This chain joins TRBV20-1 and TRBJ2-5; TRBD1 matches at 8 bases. The length of the CDR3 is 14 residues. V dropped 1 base and J dropped 11; count of bases not matched to a gene: 12. Germline lookup yields CDR1 DFQATT and CDR2 SNEGSKA (reference sequence). The CDR3 here is CSARGTGYGHEQYF. The CDR3 DNA reads TGCAGTGCTAGAGGGACAGGGTATGGTCATGAGCAGTACTTC.

CDR3: CASSPTVMGREYSYEQYF. The CDR3 nucleotides read TGTGCCAGCAGTCCCACGGTGATGGGGAGGGAATATAGCTACGAGCAGTACTTC. V usage is TRBV28 and J usage is TRBJ2-7; 7 bases fit TRBD2. The CDR3 covers 18 residues. Per the germline V gene, CDR1 is MDHEN and CDR2 is SYDVKM. V lost 5 bases, J lost 3 bases, and 19 bases stayed unmatched.

This clonotype was found a few times. This chain connects TRBV6-4 to TRBJ2-1; D not certain. Germline lookup yields CDR1 MRHNA and CDR2 SNTAGT. V dropped 3 bases and J dropped 6 bases, with 9 bases sitting between them. The CDR3 sequence is 13 residues long. This CDR3 reads CASSEFPINEQFF. CDR3 in DNA: TGTGCCAGCAGTGAGTTCCCAATCAATGAGCAGTTCTTC.

V and J are TRBV3-1 and TRBJ1-1; D is uncertain. The V end was cut by 1 base, the J end by 7 bases, with 10 bases between. The length of the CDR3 is 13 residues. The V gene's germline CDR1 is LGHDT and CDR2 YNNKEL (reference sequence). The CDR3 region has the DNA TGTGCCAGCAGCCAAGGGGGAGTCGGTGAAGCTTTCTTT. Amino acid sequence: CASSQGGVGEAFF.

The J gene is TRBJ1-5, the V gene TRBV28; 9 bases line up with TRBD1. Looked up from germline, CDR1 is MDHEN and CDR2 is SYDVKM. This CDR3 spans 18 amino acids. With 6 bases clipped from V and 0 bases from J, the junction kept 12 bases outside the gene matches. CDR3 region: CASSHTIGQGSSNQPQHF. CDR3 nucleotides: TGTGCCAGCAGCCATACCATTGGACAGGGGTCTAGCAATCAGCCCCAGCATTTT. Filled out from reference TRBV28 and TRBJ1-5, the complete variable domain reads DVKVTQSSRYLVKRTGEKVFLECVQDMDHENMFWYRQDPGLGLRLIYFSYDVKMKEKGDIPEGYSVSREKKERFSLILESASTNQTSMYLCASSHTIGQGSSNQPQHFGDGTRLSIL.

The chain couples TRBV2 to TRBJ2-1; TRBD2 matches at 8 bases. CDR3 length equals 15 residues. Germline-derived CDR1 and CDR2 are SNHLY and FYNNEI. Trimming at V came to 6 bases and at J to 4 bases, leaving 8 bases not matched to a gene. The CDR3 DNA sequence: TGTGCCAGCAGCACCGGGGGGGGGCTGTACAATGAGCAGTTCTTC. Its translation is CASSTGGGLYNEQFF.

This chain connects TRBV12-3 or TRBV12-4 to TRBJ2-1; 11 positions agree with TRBD2. Trimming took 6 bases from V and 10 from J; bases not matched to a gene: 11. The CDR3 contains 15 residues. The CDR3 region has the DNA TGTGCCAGCAGCCCTTTAGCGGGGGGGCTCAGGGAGCAGTTCTTC. It yields the protein CASSPLAGGLREQFF.

The chain links TRBV29-1 to TRBJ1-4; weak D call: TRBD1 (6 bases). The CDR3 sequence is 12 residues long. V lost 4 bases and J lost 11, with 14 bases in between. CDR1 and CDR2 (germline): SQVTM, ANQGSEA. The DNA for the CDR3 is TGCAGCGTTGTAACGGACAGCGGGAAACTGTTTTTT. Encoded protein: CSVVTDSGKLFF.

This clonotype showed up many times. The junction differs from germline at one of its ends, possibly a read error. CDR3 loop: CASSLGLANEQFF. The DNA of the CDR3 is TGTGCCAGCAGCTTAGGTCTAGCCAATGAGCAGTTCTTC. The V and J genes are TRBV5-1 and TRBJ2-1, with D perhaps TRBD2 (5 bases). The CDR3 spans 13 residues. Germline CDR1 reads SGHRS; CDR2 reads YFSETQ.

This clonotype was counted a few times. The chain has TRBV25-1 and TRBJ1-2, with 9 bases that match TRBD1. This CDR3 spans 12 amino acids. V trimming: 8 bases; J trimming: 7 bases; junction bases outside the gene matches: 5. Germline V gene sequence: CDR1 MGHDK, CDR2 SYGVNS. For the CDR3, the DNA is TGTGCCAGCGGAGGACAGGGGATTGGCTACACCTTC. Encoded protein: CASGGQGIGYTF.

This clonotype was found a few times. This chain uses TRBV24-1 with TRBJ2-3; 7 nucleotides align to TRBD2. Unmatched junction bases numbered 5, after V lost 0 bases and J lost 6 bases. This CDR3 spans 15 amino acids. Germline CDR1 KGHDR, CDR2 SFDVKD. CDR3 DNA: TGTGCCACCAGTGATTTGCTGTTCGGGGGGGATACGCAGTATTTT. Translation: CATSDLLFGGDTQYF.